The clone carrying this T cell receptor beta chain was seen many times. Antigen specificity is unknown. Trimming left V 6 bases short and J 3 bases short, with 12 bases between. Germline V gene lookup returns CDR1 MDHEN and CDR2 SYDVKM. The length of the CDR3 is 13 residues. This entry is derived from a study of blood T cells in healthy people across ages. Study details: About one barcoded beta molecule per two T cells was the capture yield of template switching.

For the second PCR, which ran for roughly 6 to 11 cycles, a sample-barcoded 5' primer and a J-beta primer mix were used. TCRdb re-derived calls from the 5' RACE reads in MiXCR, one entry per CDR3 protein. Of hundreds of thousands of distinct CDR3 sequences listed, 25% to 30% are singletons. Findings and limits, study-wide: Unsorted PBMC material precluded a definitive naive versus antigen-experienced comparison.

The source material was blood. The clonotype originates from a woman of 80 years or more in good health. The V and J genes are TRBV28 and TRBJ2-7; a weak D match, TRBD2 (5 bases). The CDR3 bases are TGTGCCAGCAGCTTGTCGGGGATCTACGAGCAGTACTTC. Translating it yields CASSLSGIYEQYF.